A single sample gave rise to the 13 T cell receptor beta chains below, sequenced in a study of blood T cell repertoires in COVID-19. The repertoire was sequenced with immunoSEQ multiplex PCR; TCRdb's copy has only in-frame clones and lacks some. The data hold about 210,000 clones, with approximately 80% observed a single time. Sequenced input: peripheral blood. All receptors derive from a man between 45 and 60 years old with active or convalescent COVID-19.

The chain combines TRBV29-1 with TRBJ2-7; D is possibly TRBD1 (6 bases). Trimming removed 5 bases from V and 2 bases from J, with 10 bases in between. The CDR3 is made up of 12 amino acids. Germline CDR1 reads SQVTM; CDR2 reads ANQGSEA. The CDR3 DNA sequence: TGCAGCGTTTGGGACAATCCCTACGAGCAGTACTTC. Translating it yields CSVWDNPYEQYF.

The rearrangement uses TRBV28 and TRBJ2-1; 8 bases are a match to TRBD1. With 5 bases clipped from V and 4 bases from J, the junction kept 7 bases outside the gene matches. Germline CDR1 is MDHEN and CDR2 is SYDVKM. The CDR3 covers 15 residues. The CDR3 loop reads CASSGQGAPYNEQFF. Here the CDR3 DNA reads TGTGCCAGCAGTGGCCAGGGGGCGCCTTACAATGAGCAGTTCTTC.

The J gene is TRBJ1-5, the V gene TRBV7-9; no clear D. The CDR3 sequence is 15 residues long. From germline, CDR1 is SEHNR and CDR2 FQNEAQ (reference sequence). The V end lost 7 bases, the J end lost 8 bases, and 21 bases lay between the germline ends. CDR3 region: CASTKSWSSGEPQHF. Written as DNA, the CDR3 is TGTGCCAGCACCAAGTCCTGGAGTTCTGGTGAGCCCCAGCATTTT.

The chain has TRBV7-9 and TRBJ2-3, with D maybe TRBD1 (7 bases). Germline assignment: CDR1 SEHNR and CDR2 FQNEAQ (reference sequence). This CDR3 comprises 16 residues. The germline V and J ends were trimmed by 5 bases and 5 bases, with 20 bases remaining between them. CDR3 in amino acids: CASSQGGQQLRDTQYF. Written as DNA, the CDR3 is TGTGCCAGCAGCCAGGGGGGACAGCAGCTAAGAGATACGCAGTATTTT.

This chain connects TRBV5-1 to TRBJ2-2; 11 nucleotides agree with TRBD1. Per the germline V gene, CDR1 is SGHRS and CDR2 is YFSETQ. The CDR3 length is 15 residues. V lost 0 bases, J lost 6 bases, and 1 base stayed unmatched. For the CDR3, the DNA is TGCGCCAGCAGCTTGGTGGGACAGGGGGCCGGGGAGCTGTTTTTT. It codes for CASSLVGQGAGELFF. Using reference TRBV5-1 and TRBJ2-2 for the parts outside the CDR3, the full variable domain is KAGVTQTPRYLIKTRGQQVTLSCSPISGHRSVSWYQQTPGQGLQFLFEYFSETQRNKGNFPGRFSGRQFSNSRSEMNVSTLELGDSALYLCASSLVGQGAGELFFGEGSRLTVL.

The chain uses TRBV19 and TRBJ1-6; D call uncertain. Trimming stripped 8 bases from V and 14 bases from J, with 16 bases between. This CDR3 spans 12 amino acids. Germline V lookup: CDR1 LNHDA, CDR2 SQIVND (reference sequence). CDR3 in DNA: TGTGCCAGTGGGCAGCCGCCTTTGGCCCTCCACTTT. Translation gives CASGQPPLALHF.

This clone has only one observation. The chain employs TRBV29-1 and TRBJ1-5; TRBD1 agrees at 7 bases. CDR3 length: 17 amino acids. Germline loops: CDR1 SQVTM, CDR2 ANQGSEA. V shed 2 bases, J shed 0 bases, and the junction held 10 bases outside the gene matches. CDR3 amino acids: CSVEIPGQHDSNQPQHF. As DNA, the CDR3 is TGCAGCGTTGAAATTCCGGGACAGCATGATAGCAATCAGCCCCAGCATTTT.

This chain connects TRBV19 to TRBJ1-1; 7 positions agree with TRBD1. Trimming cost V 8 bases and J 3 bases; bases outside gene matches: 6. There are 13 residues in the CDR3. Germline V gene data show CDR1 as LNHDA and CDR2 as SQIVND (reference sequence). The CDR3 spells CASRDSVDTEAFF. The DNA of the CDR3 is TGTGCCAGTCGGGACAGTGTGGACACTGAAGCTTTCTTT.

As regards this clone: The identical CDR3 is also encoded by other nucleotide sequences in the sample. The chain is built from TRBV3-1 (or the pseudogene TRBV3-2) and TRBJ1-3; D remains ambiguous. Germline-derived CDR1 and CDR2 are LGHDT and YNNKEL (reference sequence). V was clipped by 3 bases and J by 4 bases, with 4 bases between them. The CDR3 runs 12 residues. CDR3 sequence reads: CASSQAGNTIYF. The CDR3 region has the DNA TGTGCCAGCAGCCAGGCCGGAAACACCATATATTTT.

The chain couples TRBV5-1 to TRBJ2-3; a possible D gene is TRBD1 (6 bases). Germline V gives CDR1 SGHRS, CDR2 YFSETQ. V lost 2 bases to trimming and J lost 3 bases, with 13 bases between them. CDR3 size: 15 residues. The CDR3 DNA follows: TGCGCCAGCAGCTTTACCGGGCAGGGGACAGATACGCAGTATTTT. Protein: CASSFTGQGTDTQYF.

This clone appeared a single time. The V call is TRBV6-5, the J call TRBJ1-6, with no clear D. Germline CDR1 and CDR2: MNHEY and SVGAGI. V was clipped by 5 bases and J by 10 bases, with 9 bases between them. The CDR3 has 12 residues. The CDR3 DNA sequence: TGTGCCAGCAGTCCTCCTATGTCACCCCTCCACTTT. Protein: CASSPPMSPLHF.

J is TRBJ2-1 and V is TRBV4-3; TRBD2 agrees at 11 bases. The ends lost 4 bases at V and 3 bases at J; junction bases unmatched: 8. In germline, CDR1 is LGHNA, CDR2 YSLEER. CDR3 length: 17 amino acids. The CDR3 DNA sequence: TGCGCCAGCAGCCCCCACGGGACTAGCGGAAACTACAATGAGCAGTTCTTC. Translation: CASSPHGTSGNYNEQFF.

The chain joins TRBV11-2 to TRBJ1-6; the D is unclear. CDR1 and CDR2 from the germline V gene are SGHAT and FQNNGV. The V end lost 5 bases, the J end lost 7 bases, and 12 bases lay between the germline ends. The CDR3 length is 14 residues. CDR3 residues: CASSLRRANSPLHF. CDR3 nucleotides: TGTGCCAGCAGCCTCCGGAGGGCAAATTCACCCCTCCACTTT.